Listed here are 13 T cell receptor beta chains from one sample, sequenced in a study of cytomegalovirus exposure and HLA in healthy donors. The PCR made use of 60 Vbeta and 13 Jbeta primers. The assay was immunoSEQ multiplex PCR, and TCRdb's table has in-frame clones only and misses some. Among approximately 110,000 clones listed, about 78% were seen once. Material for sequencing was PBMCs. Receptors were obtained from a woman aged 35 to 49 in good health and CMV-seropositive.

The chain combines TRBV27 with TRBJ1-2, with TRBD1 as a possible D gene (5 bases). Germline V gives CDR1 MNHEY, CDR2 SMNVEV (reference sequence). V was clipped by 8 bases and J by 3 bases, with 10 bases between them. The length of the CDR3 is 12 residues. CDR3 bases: TGTGCCAGCGCCGGGGGTTACTATGGCTACACCTTC. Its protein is CASAGGYYGYTF.

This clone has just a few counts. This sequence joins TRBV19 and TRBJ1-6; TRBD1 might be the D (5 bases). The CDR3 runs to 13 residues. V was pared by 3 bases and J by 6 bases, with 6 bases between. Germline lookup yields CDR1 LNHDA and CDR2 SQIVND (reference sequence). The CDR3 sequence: CASSIGGNSPLHF. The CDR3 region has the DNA TGTGCCAGTAGTATCGGGGGTAATTCACCCCTCCACTTT.

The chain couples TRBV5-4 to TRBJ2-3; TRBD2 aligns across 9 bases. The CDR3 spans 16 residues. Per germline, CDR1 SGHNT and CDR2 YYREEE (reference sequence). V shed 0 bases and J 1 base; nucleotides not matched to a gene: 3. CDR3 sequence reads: CASSLVSSGGTDTQYF. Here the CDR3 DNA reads TGTGCCAGCAGCTTGGTTTCTAGCGGGGGCACAGATACGCAGTATTTT.

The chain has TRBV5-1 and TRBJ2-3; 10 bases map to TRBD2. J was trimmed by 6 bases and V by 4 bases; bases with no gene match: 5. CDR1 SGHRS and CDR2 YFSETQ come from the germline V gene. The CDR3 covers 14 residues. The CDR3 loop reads CASSASGGGDTQYF. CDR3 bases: TGCGCCAGCAGCGCTAGCGGGGGAGGGGATACGCAGTATTTT.

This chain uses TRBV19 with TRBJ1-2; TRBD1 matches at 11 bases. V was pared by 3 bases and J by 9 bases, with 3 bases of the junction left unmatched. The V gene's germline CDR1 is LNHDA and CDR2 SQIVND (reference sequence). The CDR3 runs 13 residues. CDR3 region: CASSMGQGVSYTF. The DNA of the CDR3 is TGTGCCAGTAGTATGGGACAGGGGGTAAGCTACACCTTC.

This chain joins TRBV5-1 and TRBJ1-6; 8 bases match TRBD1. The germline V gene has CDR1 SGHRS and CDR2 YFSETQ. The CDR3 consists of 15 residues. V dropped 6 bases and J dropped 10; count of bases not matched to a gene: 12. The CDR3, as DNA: TGCGCCAGCACCCTGGAGGGTTCAGGGGGCTCACCCCTCCACTTT. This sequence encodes CASTLEGSGGSPLHF.

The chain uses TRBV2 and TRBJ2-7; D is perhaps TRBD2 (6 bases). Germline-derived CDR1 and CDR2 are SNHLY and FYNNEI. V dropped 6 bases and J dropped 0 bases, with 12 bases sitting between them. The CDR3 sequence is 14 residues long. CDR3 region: CASRRDLSSYEQYF. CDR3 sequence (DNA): TGTGCCAGCAGGCGGGACCTCAGCTCCTACGAGCAGTACTTC.

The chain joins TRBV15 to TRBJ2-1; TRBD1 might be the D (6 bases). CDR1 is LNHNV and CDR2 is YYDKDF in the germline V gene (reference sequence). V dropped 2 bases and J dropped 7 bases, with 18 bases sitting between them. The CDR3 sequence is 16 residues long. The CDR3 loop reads CATSRRTASQGNEQFF. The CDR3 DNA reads TGTGCCACCAGCAGAAGGACAGCGTCCCAGGGGAATGAGCAGTTCTTC.

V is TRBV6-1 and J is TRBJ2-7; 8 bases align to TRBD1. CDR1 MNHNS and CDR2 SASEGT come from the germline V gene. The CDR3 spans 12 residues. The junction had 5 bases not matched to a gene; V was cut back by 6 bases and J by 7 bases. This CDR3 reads CASRDRAMEQYF. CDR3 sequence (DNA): TGTGCCAGCAGGGACAGGGCCATGGAGCAGTACTTC.

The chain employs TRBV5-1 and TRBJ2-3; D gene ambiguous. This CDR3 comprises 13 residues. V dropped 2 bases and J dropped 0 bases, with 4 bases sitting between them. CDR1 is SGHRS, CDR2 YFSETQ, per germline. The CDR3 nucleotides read TGCGCCAGCAGCTTCTCTAGCACAGATACGCAGTATTTT. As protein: CASSFSSTDTQYF.

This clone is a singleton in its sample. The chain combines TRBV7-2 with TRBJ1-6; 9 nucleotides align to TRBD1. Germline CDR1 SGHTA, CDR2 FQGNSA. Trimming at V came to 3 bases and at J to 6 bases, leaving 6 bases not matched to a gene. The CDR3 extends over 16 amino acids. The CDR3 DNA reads TGTGCCAGCAGCTTTCCCGGACAGGGGAGTAATTCACCCCTCCACTTT. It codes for CASSFPGQGSNSPLHF.

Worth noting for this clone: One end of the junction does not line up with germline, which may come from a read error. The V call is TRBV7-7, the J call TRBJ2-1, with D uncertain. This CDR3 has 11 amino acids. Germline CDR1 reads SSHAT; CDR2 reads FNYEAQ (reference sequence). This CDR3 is CASSSPDEQFF. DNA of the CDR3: TGTGCTAGCAGCTCTCCCGATGAGCAGTTCTTC.

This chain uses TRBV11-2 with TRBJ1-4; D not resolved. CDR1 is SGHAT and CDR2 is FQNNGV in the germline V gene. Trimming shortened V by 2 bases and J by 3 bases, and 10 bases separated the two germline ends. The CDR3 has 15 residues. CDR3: CASSLSNSPNEKLFF. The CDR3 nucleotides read TGTGCCAGCAGCTTATCTAACTCCCCTAATGAAAAACTGTTTTTT. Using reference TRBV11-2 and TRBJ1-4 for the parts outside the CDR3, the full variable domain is EAGVAQSPRYKIIEKRQSVAFWCNPISGHATLYWYQQILGQGPKLLIQFQNNGVVDDSQLPKDRFSAERLKGVDSTLKIQPAKLEDSAVYLCASSLSNSPNEKLFFGSGTQLSVL.